Below, 10 T cell receptor beta chains from the same sample are listed, as sequenced in a study of blood T cell repertoires in COVID-19. Only in-frame clones appear in the TCRdb table, and some are missing; sequencing was by immunoSEQ multiplex PCR. Among approximately 88,000 clones, around three quarters were seen once, and the ten largest hold roughly a fifth. Material: peripheral blood. Receptors were obtained from a woman aged 80 or over with active or convalescent COVID-19.

This clone was detected only once. The chain links TRBV4-3 to TRBJ1-1; 10 nucleotides line up with TRBD1. The CDR3 length is 15 residues. J was trimmed by 2 bases and V by 1 base; bases with no gene match: 1. Germline lookup yields CDR1 LGHNA and CDR2 YSLEER. The CDR3 spells CASSQGQGANTEAFF. The CDR3 coding sequence is TGCGCCAGCAGCCAAGGACAGGGGGCAAACACTGAAGCTTTCTTT.

This rearrangement joins TRBV3-1 (or the pseudogene TRBV3-2) to TRBJ2-5; 7 bases agree with TRBD2. The CDR3 is made up of 14 amino acids. V was pared by 2 bases and J by 3 bases, with 3 bases of the junction left unmatched. The germline V gene encodes CDR1 LGHDT and CDR2 YNNKEL (reference sequence). CDR3 region: CASSQWLAEETQYF. The CDR3 coding sequence is TGTGCCAGCAGCCAATGGCTAGCGGAAGAGACCCAGTACTTC.

The chain uses TRBV18 and TRBJ1-6, with unresolved D. V lost 1 base and J lost 0, with 7 bases in between. CDR3 length equals 16 residues. The germline gives CDR1 KGHSH, CDR2 LQKENI. This CDR3 reads CASSPLASSYNSPLHF. The DNA for the CDR3 is TGTGCCAGCTCACCACTTGCCAGCTCCTATAATTCACCCCTCCACTTT.

The CDR3 DNA is TGTGCCAGCAGCCAAGAGCTAGCGGGCACAGATACGCAGTATTTT. Amino acids: CASSQELAGTDTQYF. The J gene is TRBJ2-3, the V gene TRBV3-1 (or the pseudogene TRBV3-2); 7 nucleotides line up with TRBD2. Germline V gives CDR1 LGHDT, CDR2 YNNKEL (reference sequence). The junction had 1 base not matched to a gene; V was cut back by 0 bases and J by 1 base. This CDR3 comprises 15 residues.

This chain joins TRBV7-2 and TRBJ1-2; tentative D call: TRBD1 (5 bases). This CDR3 region has 13 residues. CDR1 is SGHTA and CDR2 is FQGNSA in the germline V gene. The V gene lost 0 bases and the J gene lost 6 bases, with 8 bases spanning the gap. The CDR3 DNA is TGTGCCAGCAGCTTAGCTGGGGGGAATGGCTACACCTTC. Its protein is CASSLAGGNGYTF.

J is TRBJ2-3 and V is TRBV4-1; TRBD1 matches 7 bases. There are 17 residues in the CDR3. V lost 1 base and J lost 5; bases outside the gene matches: 12. Germline CDR1 MGHRA, CDR2 YSYEKL. The CDR3 sequence: CASSQGGKTGNIDTQYF. For the CDR3, the DNA is TGCGCCAGCAGCCAAGGGGGTAAGACAGGGAATATAGATACGCAGTATTTT.

This clone was seen more than once but under ten times. The chain uses TRBV7-3 and TRBJ1-1, with D perhaps TRBD1 (5 bases). Trimming removed 3 bases from V and 4 bases from J, with 15 bases in between. The germline V gene has CDR1 SGHTA and CDR2 FQGTGA. The CDR3 runs to 15 residues. The DNA of the CDR3 is TGTGCCAGCAGCTTCCAAGGGCAGGGAAGCACTGAAGCTTTCTTT. It is translated as CASSFQGQGSTEAFF. The full variable domain, rest sourced from reference TRBV7-3 and TRBJ1-1, is GAGVSQTPSNKVTEKGKYVELRCDPISGHTALYWYRQSLGQGPEFLIYFQGTGAADDSGLPNDRFFAVRPEGSVSTLKIQRTERGDSAVYLCASSFQGQGSTEAFFGQGTRLTVV.

This chain uses TRBV30 with TRBJ1-6; weak D call: TRBD1 (6 bases). The V end was cut by 1 base, the J end by 6 bases, with 10 bases between. Germline V CDR1 and CDR2: GTSNPN, SVGIG (reference sequence). This CDR3 is built from 14 residues. The CDR3 sequence: CAWSGLGGNSPLHF. As DNA, the CDR3 is TGTGCCTGGAGTGGATTAGGGGGTAATTCACCCCTCCACTTT.

The chain uses TRBV6-1 and TRBJ2-3; 8 bases line up with TRBD2. Trimming removed 2 bases from V and 2 bases from J; junction bases left unmatched: 6. The CDR3 spans 16 residues. Germline lookup yields CDR1 MNHNS and CDR2 SASEGT. The CDR3: CASSESIGGATDTQYF. For the CDR3, the DNA is TGTGCCAGCAGTGAATCTATCGGGGGGGCCACAGATACGCAGTATTTT.

This clone appeared a single time. The CDR3 nucleotides are TGCAGTGCTTGGCAGGGAAATGAGCAGTTCTTC. It translates to CSAWQGNEQFF. V and J are TRBV20-1 and TRBJ2-1; tentative D call: TRBD1 (5 bases). CDR1 and CDR2 (germline): DFQATT, SNEGSKA (reference sequence). V was cut by 5 bases and J by 7 bases, with 9 bases left in between. The CDR3 totals 11 residues.